The 28 T cell receptor beta chains below were found in one sample sequenced in a study of blood T cells in healthy people across ages. PCR was performed a second time for about 7 to 11 cycles using a sample-barcoded 5' primer and a J-beta primer mix. TCRdb passed the 5' RACE reads through MiXCR, listing each CDR3 protein once. The data show fewer than 800,000 distinct CDR3 sequences, roughly 25% seen once. The sample was also linked to a second study, of T cells of mothers and their children.

Sequencing input: blood. The source is a boy younger than 18 in good health.

This clonotype has just a few counts. The gene calls are TRBV5-4 and TRBJ2-3; 7 nucleotides align to TRBD2. The CDR3 contains 13 residues. The germline V gene encodes CDR1 SGHNT and CDR2 YYREEE (reference sequence). The V and J ends lost 5 bases and 4 bases, in that order; junction bases with no gene match: 4. The CDR3 nucleotides are TGTGCCAGCAGATACGGGGGGTCAGATACGCAGTATTTT. Protein product: CASRYGGSDTQYF.

The gene calls are TRBV11-3 and TRBJ1-3; no firm D call. V was pared by 0 bases and J by 4 bases, with 10 bases between. This CDR3 is 15 amino acids long. Looked up from germline, CDR1 is SGHNT and CDR2 is YENEEA. CDR3 nucleotides: TGTGCCAGCAGCTTAGAATGGGGATCCGGAAACACCATATATTTT. It encodes CASSLEWGSGNTIYF.

The chain links TRBV24-1 to TRBJ1-2; no clear D gene. CDR3 length equals 13 residues. The V and J ends lost 4 bases and 5 bases respectively, with 10 bases between them. Germline V gene data show CDR1 as KGHDR and CDR2 as SFDVKD. The CDR3 DNA follows: TGTGCCACCAGTGACCCCGGGATTTATGGCTACACCTTC. This encodes CATSDPGIYGYTF.

The V and J genes are TRBV3-1 and TRBJ2-7, with 9 bases aligning to TRBD2. There are 14 residues in the CDR3. Germline V gene lookup returns CDR1 LGHDT and CDR2 YNNKEL (reference sequence). The V and J ends lost 4 bases and 5 bases, in that order; junction bases with no gene match: 6. CDR3 in DNA: TGTGCCAGCAGCCCAAGAGCGGGGGGTCACGAGCAGTACTTC. Translating it yields CASSPRAGGHEQYF.

This clonotype was observed a few times. The rearrangement joins TRBV28 to TRBJ2-5; either TRBD1 or TRBD2 may supply D (5 bases each). The J call may not be correct, given that the DNA end is closer to TRBJ2-7. Germline values: CDR1 MDHEN, CDR2 SYDVKM. This CDR3 spans 11 amino acids. CDR3 DNA sequence: TGTGCCATCGGGACGTCCTACGAGCAGTACTTC. This gives the protein CAIGTSYEQYF.

This clonotype was found a few times. V usage is TRBV9 and J usage is TRBJ1-1; 7 bases are a match to TRBD1. This CDR3 comprises 13 residues. Losses at the gene ends were 0 bases for V and 5 bases for J; bases not matched to a gene: 1. CDR1 and CDR2 from the germline V gene are SGDLS and YYNGEE. DNA for the CDR3: TGTGCCAGCAGCGTAGTGGACAGGACTGAAGCTTTCTTT. As protein: CASSVVDRTEAFF.

This clonotype was found a few times. This sequence joins TRBV6-1 and TRBJ1-2, with 8 bases lining up with TRBD1. Germline V CDR1 and CDR2: MNHNS, SASEGT. The CDR3 runs to 15 residues. Germline trimming cut 5 bases from V and 3 bases from J; bases unmatched to any gene: 8. The CDR3 nucleotides are TGTGCCAGCAGTCCCGGGACAGGACTTTACTATGGCTACACCTTC. It specifies CASSPGTGLYYGYTF.

The V call is TRBV24-1, the J call TRBJ2-5; D is ambiguous. The CDR3 extends over 14 amino acids. Germline CDR1 and CDR2: KGHDR and SFDVKD. Between the trimmed V and J ends, which lost 0 bases and 1 base, there was a span of 5 bases. This CDR3 is CATSDLHSQETQYF. The CDR3 region has the DNA TGTGCCACCAGTGATTTGCACAGCCAAGAGACCCAGTACTTC.

This clonotype has more than one count but fewer than ten. The V call is TRBV28, the J call TRBJ2-5; tentatively, D is TRBD1 (6 bases). This CDR3 contains 15 residues. V gave up 4 bases and J gave up 4 bases, with 16 bases separating them. The germline V gene encodes CDR1 MDHEN and CDR2 SYDVKM. The CDR3 spells CASSSAVDSGETQYF. For the CDR3, the DNA is TGTGCCAGCAGTTCCGCTGTGGACAGCGGAGAGACCCAGTACTTC.

CDR3 protein: CASSPHMNQPQHF. The DNA for the CDR3 is TGTGCCAGCAGTCCACATATGAATCAGCCCCAGCATTTT. The J gene is TRBJ1-5, the V gene TRBV12-3 or TRBV12-4, with no clear D. The V and J ends lost 5 bases and 4 bases respectively, with 9 bases between them. The CDR3 covers 13 residues.

This sequence joins TRBV13 and TRBJ2-7, with a weak D call TRBD1 (6 bases). Germline CDR1 is PRHDT and CDR2 is FYEKMQ (reference sequence). This CDR3 comprises 15 residues. V lost 8 bases, J lost 7 bases, and 24 bases lay in between. CDR3 DNA: TGTGCCAGCCCCCAGATAACAGGGACAATGAAAGAGCAGTACTTC. This encodes CASPQITGTMKEQYF.

This chain connects TRBV28 to TRBJ2-1; D may be TRBD2 (5 bases). The length of the CDR3 is 13 residues. The ends were cut back, 8 bases at V and 0 bases at J, with 8 bases in the middle. The germline V gene has CDR1 MDHEN and CDR2 SYDVKM. The CDR3, as DNA: TGTGCCAGCCGGGAACCCTCCTACAATGAGCAGTTCTTC. Translating gives CASREPSYNEQFF.

The chain carries TRBV7-2 and TRBJ2-5; TRBD2 matches at 8 bases. The J call may be wrong; the DNA end is better matched by TRBJ2-7. CDR3 length: 14 amino acids. The germline CDR1 and CDR2 sequences are SGHTA and FQGNSA. Here the CDR3 reads CASSDLAGSYEQYF. In DNA form, the CDR3 reads TGTGCCAGCAGCGATCTAGCGGGCTCCTACGAGCAGTACTTC.

Only one count was recorded for this clonotype. In DNA form, the CDR3 reads TGTGCCAGCAGCTTCAACGGACACTCTGGGGCCAACGTCCTGACTTTC. Its protein is CASSFNGHSGANVLTF. The genes are TRBV11-2 and TRBJ2-6; possibly TRBD1 for D (5 bases). CDR1 is SGHAT, CDR2 FQNNGV, per germline. V shed 3 bases and J shed 0 bases, with 9 bases lying between them. There are 16 residues in the CDR3.

This chain joins TRBV14 and TRBJ1-2; D remains ambiguous. Germline V gene data show CDR1 as SGHDN and CDR2 as FVKESK. The CDR3 has 14 residues. V lost 4 bases and J 6 bases, leaving 15 bases between the germline ends. The CDR3 is CASSPQMGGDGYTF. The CDR3 DNA is TGTGCCAGCAGCCCCCAGATGGGAGGAGATGGCTACACCTTC.

This clonotype was detected only a few times. The CDR3 nucleotides read TGTGCCAGCAGCCAAGATTTAGAAGGTTATGAGCAGTTCTTC. This sequence encodes CASSQDLEGYEQFF. The chain recombines TRBV3-1 with TRBJ2-1, with D hard to call. CDR3 length: 14 amino acids. Germline values: CDR1 LGHDT, CDR2 YNNKEL (reference sequence). Between the trimmed V and J ends, which lost 0 bases and 8 bases, there was a span of 11 bases.

This chain joins TRBV14 and TRBJ1-6; D not certain. Germline loops: CDR1 SGHDN, CDR2 FVKESK. The CDR3 has 15 amino acids. V was pared by 3 bases and J by 8 bases, with 14 bases between. The CDR3 region has the DNA TGTGCCAGCAGCCATCGGATCGGACTAGATTCACCCCTCCACTTT. Translation gives CASSHRIGLDSPLHF.

In its sample, this clonotype was seen a few times. The rearrangement joins TRBV7-9 to TRBJ2-7; a weak D match, TRBD1 (5 bases). Germline V CDR1 and CDR2: SEHNR, FQNEAQ (reference sequence). V shed 5 bases and J shed 5 bases, with 13 bases lying between them. The CDR3 totals 13 residues. The CDR3 nucleotides read TGTGCCAGCAGCGATCAAGCAGGGAACGAGCAGTACTTC. Encoded protein: CASSDQAGNEQYF.

A few counts support this clonotype. At one boundary the junction diverges from the germline segment, which might be a read error. The J gene is TRBJ1-5, the V gene TRBV5-4, with 10 positions matching TRBD1. Germline assignment: CDR1 SGHNT and CDR2 YYREEE (reference sequence). The CDR3 loop spans 15 amino acids. The CDR3 DNA is TGTGCCAGCAGTTTGGGGGGACAGGGGAATCAGCCCCAGCATTTT. It is translated as CASSLGGQGNQPQHF. Drawing the rest from reference TRBV5-4 and TRBJ1-5, the complete variable domain is ETGVTQSPTHLIKTRGQQVTLRCSSQSGHNTVSWYQQALGQGPQFIFQYYREEENGRGNFPPRFSGLQFPNYSSELNVNALELDDSALYLCASSLGGQGNQPQHFGDGTRLSIL.

V is TRBV10-3 and J is TRBJ1-1, with TRBD1 as a possible D gene (6 bases). Trimming pared 0 bases from V and 1 base from J, leaving 15 bases between. CDR1 and CDR2 from the germline V gene are ENHRY and SYGVKD. The CDR3 totals 17 residues. Here the CDR3 reads CAISESIQGPGNTEAFF. In DNA, the CDR3 is TGTGCCATCAGTGAGTCGATACAGGGACCGGGGAACACTGAAGCTTTCTTT.

This clonotype showed up just a few times. Because it lacks the conserved phenylalanine or tryptophan at the end, this CDR3 is likely a read error. The J gene is TRBJ2-5, the V gene TRBV5-4; 7 bases agree with TRBD1. This CDR3 has 14 amino acids. CDR1 is SGHNT and CDR2 is YYREEE in the germline V gene (reference sequence). The ends lost 4 bases at V and 1 base at J; junction bases unmatched: 4. The DNA for the CDR3 is TGTGCCAGCAGCCCAGGGACAGTCCAAGAGACCCAGTACCTC. This gives the protein CASSPGTVQETQYL.

The rearrangement links TRBV28 to TRBJ2-7; D perhaps matches TRBD1 (7 bases). CDR3 size: 15 residues. With 5 bases removed from V and 4 bases from J, the gap between germline ends came to 18 bases. CDR1 and CDR2 from the germline V gene are MDHEN and SYDVKM. The CDR3: CASSTWDSGGYEQYF. DNA of the CDR3: TGTGCCAGCAGTACCTGGGACAGTGGAGGGTACGAGCAGTACTTC.

This clonotype was counted a few times. The chain employs TRBV2 and TRBJ1-1, with 10 positions matching TRBD1. Germline assignment: CDR1 SNHLY and CDR2 FYNNEI. There are 17 residues in the CDR3. V was clipped by 5 bases and J by 5 bases; unmatched bases: 14. The CDR3, as DNA: TGTGCCAGCAGTCGCATCCCGGGACAGGGGATGAGAACTGAAGCTTTCTTT. This codes for CASSRIPGQGMRTEAFF.

The chain combines TRBV13 with TRBJ2-2, with a possible D match to TRBD2 (5 bases). This CDR3 contains 15 residues. With 4 bases removed from V and 2 bases from J, the gap between germline ends came to 11 bases. From germline, CDR1 is PRHDT and CDR2 FYEKMQ (reference sequence). Written as DNA, the CDR3 is TGTGCCAGCAGCTCAAACGAGGGAAACACCGGGGAGCTGTTTTTT. The encoded protein is CASSSNEGNTGELFF.

This clonotype was detected a few times. This sequence joins TRBV7-9 and TRBJ2-6, with D unresolved. Trimming stripped 6 bases from V and 3 bases from J, with 9 bases between. This CDR3 comprises 14 residues. Germline V lookup: CDR1 SEHNR, CDR2 FQNEAQ (reference sequence). CDR3 in amino acids: CASRTRNGANVLTF. CDR3 DNA sequence: TGTGCCAGCAGGACCAGAAATGGGGCCAACGTCCTGACTTTC.

This clonotype turned up a few times. The rearrangement joins TRBV7-9 to TRBJ2-4; D unresolved. CDR3 size: 14 residues. Germline CDR1 is SEHNR and CDR2 is FQNEAQ (reference sequence). Deletions cut 1 base from V and 5 bases from J, with 9 bases between. The CDR3 region is CASSLGIQENIQYF. CDR3 DNA sequence: TGTGCCAGCAGCTTAGGGATTCAGGAAAACATTCAGTACTTC.

This clonotype was seen only once. The chain uses TRBV18 and TRBJ1-2; D gene ambiguous. Trimming removed 3 bases at V and 4 bases at J, with 9 bases between. Germline CDR1 and CDR2: KGHSH and LQKENI. CDR3 length: 13 amino acids. The CDR3 spells CASSPVHTYGYTF. The CDR3 DNA is TGTGCCAGCTCACCTGTCCACACCTATGGCTACACCTTC.

V gene TRBV28 combines with J gene TRBJ2-5; 9 bases are a match to TRBD2. The end of the DNA fits TRBJ2-7 better, so the J call may be wrong. The germline V gene encodes CDR1 MDHEN and CDR2 SYDVKM. CDR3 size: 16 residues. CDR3 amino acids: CASSLRSGSRPYEQYF. The CDR3 coding sequence is TGTGCCAGCAGTCTCCGTAGCGGGAGCCGACCCTACGAGCAGTACTTC.